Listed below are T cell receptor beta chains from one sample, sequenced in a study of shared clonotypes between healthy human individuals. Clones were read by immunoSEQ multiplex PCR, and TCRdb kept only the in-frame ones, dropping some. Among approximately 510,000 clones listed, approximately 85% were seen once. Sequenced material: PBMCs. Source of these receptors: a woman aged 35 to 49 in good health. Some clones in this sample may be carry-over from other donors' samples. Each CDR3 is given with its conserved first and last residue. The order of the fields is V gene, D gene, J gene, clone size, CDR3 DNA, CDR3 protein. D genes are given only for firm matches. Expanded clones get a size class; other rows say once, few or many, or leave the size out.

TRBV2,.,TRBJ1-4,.,TGTGCCAGCAGTGAACAGGAAGACAATGAAAAACTGTTTTTT,CASSEQEDNEKLFF
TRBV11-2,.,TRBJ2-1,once,TGTGCCAGCAGCTTAGGGGGCCTCCGGGGTGGAAATGAGCAGTTCTTC,CASSLGGLRGGNEQFF
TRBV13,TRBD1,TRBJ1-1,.,TGTGCCAGCAGATACAGGGGGCGGAACACTGAAGCTTTCTTT,CASRYRGRNTEAFF
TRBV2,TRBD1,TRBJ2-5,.,TGTGCCAGCAGTTCCGACAGGGAAGAGACCCAGTACTTC,CASSSDREETQYF
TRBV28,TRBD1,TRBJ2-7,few,TGTGCCAGCAGTTCCGGGGGGACAGGGAAGAACGAGCAGTACTTC,CASSSGGTGKNEQYF
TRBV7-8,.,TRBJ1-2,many,TGTGCCAGCAGCTTAGCAGGACAGGGCTACACCTTC,CASSLAGQGYTF
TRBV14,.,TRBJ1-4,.,TGTGCCAGCAGCCAAGAAGGGACACAAAATGAAAAACTGTTTTTT,CASSQEGTQNEKLFF
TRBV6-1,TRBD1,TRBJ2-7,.,TGTGCCAGCAGTTCCGTCGGACAGGCCGGGGAGCAGTACTTC,CASSSVGQAGEQYF
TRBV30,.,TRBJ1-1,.,TGTGCCTGGATGGCAGGAGCGAACACTGAAGCTTTCTTT,CAWMAGANTEAFF
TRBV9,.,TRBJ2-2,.,TGTGCCAGCGGAATCACCGGGGAGCTGTTTTTT,CASGITGELFF
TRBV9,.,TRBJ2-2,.,TGTGCCAGCAGCGTAGTGGGCCACACCGGGGAGCTGTTTTTT,CASSVVGHTGELFF
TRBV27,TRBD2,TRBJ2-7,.,TGTGCCAGCAGTTCGTCCCCAGCGGGGGGCGAGCAGTACTTC,CASSSSPAGGEQYF
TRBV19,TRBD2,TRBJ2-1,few,TGTGCCAGTAGTATCAGCGCGACTAGCGGATCTGTTTACAATGAGCAGTTCTTC,CASSISATSGSVYNEQFF
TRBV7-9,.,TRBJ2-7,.,TGTGCCAGCAGCTTAGACTTTCTCTCCTACGAGCAGTACTTC,CASSLDFLSYEQYF
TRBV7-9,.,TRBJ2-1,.,TGTGCCAGCAGCCCCAGGGGCCCAAGCTCCTACAATGAGCAGTTCTTC,CASSPRGPSSYNEQFF
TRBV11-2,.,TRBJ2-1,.,TGTGCCAGCAGACTCAGGGGTTTATCCAATGAGCAGTTCTTC,CASRLRGLSNEQFF
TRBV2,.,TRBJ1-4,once,TGTGCCAGCAGCCCTAGGCAGGGGAGGTCGGAAAAACTGTTTTTT,CASSPRQGRSEKLFF
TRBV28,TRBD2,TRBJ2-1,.,TGTGCCAGCAGTTCCGGGACTAGCGGGAGTCCCCGGCGCGATGAGCAGTTCTTC,CASSSGTSGSPRRDEQFF
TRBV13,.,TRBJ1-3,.,TGTGCCAGCGCCCCTTCTGGAAACACCATATATTTT,CASAPSGNTIYF
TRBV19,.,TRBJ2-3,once,TGTGCCAGTAGTATGGGAAGGAGGGCCGCCGATACGCAGTATTTT,CASSMGRRAADTQYF
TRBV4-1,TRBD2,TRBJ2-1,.,TGCGCCAGCAGCCAAGATTTAAGCGGGAGATTTGGTGAGCAGTTCTTC,CASSQDLSGRFGEQFF
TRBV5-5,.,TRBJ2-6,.,TGTGCCAGCAGCTTGCCCGGATCTGGGGCCAACGTCCTGACTTTC,CASSLPGSGANVLTF
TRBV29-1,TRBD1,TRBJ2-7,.,TGCAGCGGTGGGACAGGGTACTACGAGCAGTACTTC,CSGGTGYYEQYF
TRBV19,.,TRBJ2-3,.,TGTGCCAGTAGTTCTCGTGGCAGGGGTGTTCGGGATACGCAGTATTTT,CASSSRGRGVRDTQYF
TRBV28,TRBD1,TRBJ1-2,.,TGTGCCAGCAGTTCACCCGGGACAGGCAGTGGCTACACCTTC,CASSSPGTGSGYTF
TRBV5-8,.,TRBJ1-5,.,TGTGCCAGCAGCGAGCCTGGCTCAGATCAGCCCCAGCATTTT,CASSEPGSDQPQHF
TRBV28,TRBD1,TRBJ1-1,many,TGTGCCAGCAGTTCAGGCCGCTGGGACAGTGAAGCTTTCTTT,CASSSGRWDSEAFF
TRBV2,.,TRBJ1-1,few,TGTGCCAGCAGTGTCCGTGTGGCCAACACTGAAGCTTTCTTT,CASSVRVANTEAFF
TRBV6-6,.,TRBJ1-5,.,TGTGCCAGCAGTTACTCGCGGGGCCGTCTGACCCAGCATTTT,CASSYSRGRLTQHF
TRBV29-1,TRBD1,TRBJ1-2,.,TGCAGCGCCCGGGGACAGGGGGCCGCTCGCGGCTACACCTTC,CSARGQGAARGYTF
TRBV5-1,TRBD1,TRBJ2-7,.,TGCGCCAGCAGCATGACGACAGGGCAGGTCTACGAGCAGTACTTC,CASSMTTGQVYEQYF
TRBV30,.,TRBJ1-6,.,TGTGCCTGGAGTAAGGCCGGGTCCGATAATTCACCCCTCCACTTT,CAWSKAGSDNSPLHF
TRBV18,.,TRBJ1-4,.,TGTGCCAGCTCACCAGCATCAACTAATGAAAAACTGTTTTTT,CASSPASTNEKLFF
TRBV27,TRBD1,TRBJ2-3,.,TGTGCCAGCAGTTTGGGACAGGGAAGGGAATCAGATACGCAGTATTTT,CASSLGQGRESDTQYF
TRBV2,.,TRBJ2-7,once,TGTGCCAGCATGTCGGCCTACGAGCAGTACTTC,CASMSAYEQYF
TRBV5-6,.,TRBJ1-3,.,TGTGCCAGCAGCACGGGGTCCTACTCTGGAAACACCATATATTTT,CASSTGSYSGNTIYF
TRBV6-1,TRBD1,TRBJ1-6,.,TGTGCCACCGCTCGGACAGGGGTCGAATCACCCCTCCACTTT,CATARTGVESPLHF
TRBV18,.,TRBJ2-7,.,TGTGCCAGCTCACCACGCCGGGGGTATGATTACGAGCAGTACTTC,CASSPRRGYDYEQYF
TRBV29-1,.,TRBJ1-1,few,TGCAGCGTTGAAGCGACCCCCCGGAACACTGAAGCTTTCTTT,CSVEATPRNTEAFF
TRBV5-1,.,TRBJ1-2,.,TGCGCCAGCAACCCTACCGGGGGGGAGTTTGGCTACACCTTC,CASNPTGGEFGYTF
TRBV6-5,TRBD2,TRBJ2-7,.,TGTGCCAGCAGTTATACCGGGACTAGCGGCTACGAGCAGTACTTC,CASSYTGTSGYEQYF
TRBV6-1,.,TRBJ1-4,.,TGTGCCAGCAGTGCCCCATTAGGGGATGAAAAACTGTTTTTT,CASSAPLGDEKLFF
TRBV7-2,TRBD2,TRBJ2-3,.,TGTGCCAGCAGCTTAGCCGGGCTAGCGGGCTTTGGCCCAGATACGCAGTATTTT,CASSLAGLAGFGPDTQYF